The clone carrying this T cell receptor (beta chain) has just one count. What it binds is not known. This entry belongs to a study of PD-1 blockade in classical Hodgkin lymphoma. CDR1 and CDR2 (germline): SQVTM, ANQGSEA. The length of the CDR3 is 12 residues. V was cut by 2 bases and J by 10 bases, with 14 bases left in between. The data were produced by immunoSEQ multiplex PCR, yet TCRdb's version contains in-frame clones alone and is incomplete. This repertoire shows about 19,000 clones, 60% to 85% found once; its top ten account for around two fifths. General observations from the study: Reports described newly diagnosed patients as having lower baseline TCR diversity than healthy donors. TCR diversity rose significantly by C4D1 in CD4+ but not CD8+ cells. Causes of the repertoire differences remain undefined, possibly disease activity or prior therapy. Prior to therapy, complete responders displayed diversity much like that of newly diagnosed patients.

The time point was: cycle 4 day 1 (C4D1), after five to seven weeks of nivolumab. Following autologous stem cell transplantation, relapse occurred in every patient, and exposure to brentuximab vedotin varied. The receptor was derived from a human donor with classical Hodgkin lymphoma. The chain links TRBV29-1 to TRBJ1-2; no clear D gene. The sample here was peripheral blood mononuclear cells (PBMCs), taken before the fourth cycle of nivolumab. The DNA of the CDR3 is TGCAGCGTTGAATGGAGATTACGAGACTACACCTTC. The encoded protein is CSVEWRLRDYTF.